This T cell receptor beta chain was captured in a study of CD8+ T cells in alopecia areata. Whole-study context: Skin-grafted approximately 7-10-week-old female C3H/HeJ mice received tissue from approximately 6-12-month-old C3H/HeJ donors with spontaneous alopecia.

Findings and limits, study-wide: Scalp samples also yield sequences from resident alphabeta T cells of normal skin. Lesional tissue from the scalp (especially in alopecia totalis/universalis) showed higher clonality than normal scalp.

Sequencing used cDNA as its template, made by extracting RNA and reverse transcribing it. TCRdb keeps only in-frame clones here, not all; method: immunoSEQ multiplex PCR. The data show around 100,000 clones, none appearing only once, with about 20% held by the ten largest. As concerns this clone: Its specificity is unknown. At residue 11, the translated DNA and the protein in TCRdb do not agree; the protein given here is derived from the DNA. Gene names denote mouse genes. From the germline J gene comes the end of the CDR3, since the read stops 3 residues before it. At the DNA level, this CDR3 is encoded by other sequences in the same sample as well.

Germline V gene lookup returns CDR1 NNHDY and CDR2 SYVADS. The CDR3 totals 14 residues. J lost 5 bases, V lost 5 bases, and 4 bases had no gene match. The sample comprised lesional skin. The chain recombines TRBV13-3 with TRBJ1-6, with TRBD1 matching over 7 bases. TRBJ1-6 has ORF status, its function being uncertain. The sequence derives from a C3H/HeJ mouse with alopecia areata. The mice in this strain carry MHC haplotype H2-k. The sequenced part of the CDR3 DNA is TGTGCCAGCAGCCGAGGGACAGATAATTCGCCC. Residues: CASSRGTDNSP. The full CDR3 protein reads CASSRGTDNSPLYF.